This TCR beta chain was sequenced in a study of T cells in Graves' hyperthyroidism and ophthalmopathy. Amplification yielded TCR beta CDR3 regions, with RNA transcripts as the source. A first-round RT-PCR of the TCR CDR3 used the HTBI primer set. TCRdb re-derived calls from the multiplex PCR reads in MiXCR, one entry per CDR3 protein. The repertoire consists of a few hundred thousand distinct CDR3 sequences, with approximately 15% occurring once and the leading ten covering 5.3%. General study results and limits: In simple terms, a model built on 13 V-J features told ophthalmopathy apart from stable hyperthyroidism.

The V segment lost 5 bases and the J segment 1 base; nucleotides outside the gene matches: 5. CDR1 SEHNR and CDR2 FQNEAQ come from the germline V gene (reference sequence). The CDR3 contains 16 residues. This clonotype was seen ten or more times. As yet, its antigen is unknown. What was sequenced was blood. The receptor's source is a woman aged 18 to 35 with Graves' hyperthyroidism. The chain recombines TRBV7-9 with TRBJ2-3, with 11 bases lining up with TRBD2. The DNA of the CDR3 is TGTGCCAGCAGCCGTACTAGCGGGAGAGGCACAGATACGCAGTATTTT. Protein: CASSRTSGRGTDTQYF.